Listed below are T cell receptor beta chains from one sample, sequenced in a study of B cell selection in AIRE deficiency. Assay used: immunoSEQ multiplex PCR; TCRdb lists only in-frame clones, some missing. The sample carries about 23,000 clones, around 97% recorded once. Material: conventional CD4+ T cells sorted from PBMCs. These TCRs come from a human donor with AIRE deficiency. The CDR3 runs from the conserved cysteine through the conserved F or W. D genes are given only for firm matches. Size values are once, few and many counts, or a class for expanded clones, and some rows have none.

abundance | j_gene | d_gene | v_gene | CDR3nt | CDR3aa
NA | TRBJ2-1 | NA | TRBV5-1 | TGCGCCAGCAGCTTAGGGGCCCCCCCAGATGAGCAGTTCTTC | CASSLGAPPDEQFF
NA | TRBJ2-7 | NA | TRBV7-9 | TGTGCCAGCAGCCTCCGGGTTGGTTCCTACGAGCAGTACTTC | CASSLRVGSYEQYF
NA | TRBJ2-5 | NA | TRBV28 | TGTGCCAGCAGTCCCCCCCGGGCCAAGCAGTACTTC | CASSPPRAKQYF
NA | TRBJ1-5 | NA | TRBV28 | TGTGCCAGCAGTTTACCCTGGGATCAGCCCCAGCATTTT | CASSLPWDQPQHF
NA | TRBJ2-5 | TRBD1 | TRBV2 | TGTGCCAGCAGTGACCCGCGGACAGGGAGGAAGACCCAGTACTTC | CASSDPRTGRKTQYF
NA | TRBJ2-7 | NA | TRBV6-5 | TGTGCCAGCACAGGCAGGGCTTACGAGCAGTACTTC | CASTGRAYEQYF
NA | TRBJ1-2 | NA | TRBV5-1 | TGCGCCAGCAGCTTGGAGGGGCACATTTTCGGCTATGGCTACACCTTC | CASSLEGHIFGYGYTF
NA | TRBJ1-2 | NA | TRBV7-2 | TGTGCCAGCAGCCCTATTGGCAACTATGGCTACACCTTC | CASSPIGNYGYTF
NA | TRBJ1-4 | TRBD1 | TRBV30 | TGTGCCTGGAGTGTACTGGCAGGGGGTAATGAAAAACTGTTTTTT | CAWSVLAGGNEKLFF
NA | TRBJ1-5 | NA | TRBV6-1 | TGTGCCAGCAGTGAAGCTGTGGGGGATAGCAATCAGCCCCAGCATTTT | CASSEAVGDSNQPQHF
NA | TRBJ2-5 | NA | TRBV7-9 | TGTGCCAGCAGCTCACCAACGAAGGGGACCCAGTACTTC | CASSSPTKGTQYF
NA | TRBJ2-1 | NA | TRBV2 | TGTGCCAGCAGTGTGGACCGAAGTAATGAGCAGTTCTTC | CASSVDRSNEQFF
NA | TRBJ2-7 | NA | TRBV10-3 | TGTGCCATCAGTGGATCCTGGGGCAGCTACGAGCAGTACTTC | CAISGSWGSYEQYF
NA | TRBJ1-5 | TRBD1 | TRBV11-2 | TGTGCCAGCAGCTTAGAAGCAACAGGGGGCGCCCAGTTGGGGAATCAGCCCCAGCATTTT | CASSLEATGGAQLGNQPQHF
NA | TRBJ2-6 | NA | TRBV18 | TGTGCCAGCTCACCACAGCTGGCTGGGGCCAACGTCCTGACTTTC | CASSPQLAGANVLTF
NA | TRBJ1-1 | TRBD1 | TRBV2 | TGTGCCAGCAGTACTTCAGGGGGCCGGACTGAAGCTTTCTTT | CASSTSGGRTEAFF
NA | TRBJ2-7 | NA | TRBV18 | TGTGCCAGCTCACCACCGACGACAGGCTTTACCTACGAGCAGTACTTC | CASSPPTTGFTYEQYF
NA | TRBJ1-2 | NA | TRBV25-1 | TGTGCCAGCAGAAGGGGGGGGTCGGCTGGCTACACCTTC | CASRRGGSAGYTF
NA | TRBJ1-5 | TRBD1 | TRBV6-5 | TGTGCCAGCAAGCCCTCCGGGACAGGGTATCAGCCCCAGCATTTT | CASKPSGTGYQPQHF
once | TRBJ1-1 | TRBD1 | TRBV18 | TGTGCCAGCTCACCTTCCTCAGACAGGGCGGACACTGAAGCTTTCTTT | CASSPSSDRADTEAFF
NA | TRBJ2-3 | NA | TRBV7-2 | TGTGCCAGCAGCCCGGGACTTTTATCTAGCACAGATACGCAGTATTTT | CASSPGLLSSTDTQYF
NA | TRBJ1-2 | TRBD1 | TRBV5-1 | TGCGCCAGCAGCTTGGACAGGGGGCGACGGGGCTACACCTTC | CASSLDRGRRGYTF
NA | TRBJ2-5 | NA | TRBV7-2 | TGTGCCAGCAGCTTAGACCATTGGGGGACCCAGTACTTC | CASSLDHWGTQYF
NA | TRBJ2-3 | TRBD1 | TRBV11-3 | TGTGCCAGCAGCCCGGGACAGAGACCAGATACGCAGTATTTT | CASSPGQRPDTQYF
NA | TRBJ2-1 | NA | TRBV1 | TGCACCAGCAGCCAAGAGCGTGAGACATGCTCCTACAATGAGCAGTTCTTC | CTSSQERETCSYNEQFF